A single sample is the source of the 11 T cell receptor beta chains below, sequenced in a study of tumor T cells in aggressive B-cell lymphoma. Repertoires were generated with immunoSEQ multiplex PCR, while TCRdb's copy carries only in-frame clones and drops some. The table has about 5,600 clones, approximately 79% seen once. The sample was tumor tissue. These receptors all come from an adult with diffuse large B cell lymphoma.

The DNA for the CDR3 is TGTGCCAGCAGCTTAGACTTCGGACTAGTTAATGAGCAGTTCTTC. It codes for CASSLDFGLVNEQFF. This chain joins TRBV7-2 and TRBJ2-1; 7 positions agree with TRBD2. Germline V gene data show CDR1 as SGHTA and CDR2 as FQGNSA. Losses at the gene ends were 1 base for V and 7 bases for J; bases not matched to a gene: 7. The CDR3 extends over 15 amino acids.

This chain connects TRBV18 to TRBJ2-5; D gene uncertain. This CDR3 spans 15 amino acids. CDR1 is KGHSH and CDR2 is LQKENI in the germline V gene. V dropped 3 bases and J dropped 5 bases, with 16 bases sitting between them. The CDR3 bases are TGTGCCAGCTCACCCCCAGGTTCATCACGGGAGACCCAGTACTTC. It encodes CASSPPGSSRETQYF. The whole variable domain, remainder taken from reference TRBV18 and TRBJ2-5, is NAGVMQNPRHLVRRRGQEARLRCSPMKGHSHVYWYRQLPEEGLKFMVYLQKENIIDESGMPKERFSAEFPKEGPSILRIQQVVRGDSAAYFCASSPPGSSRETQYFGPGTRLLVL.

The gene calls are TRBV28 and TRBJ2-5; 9 bases align to TRBD2. The better agreement between TRBJ2-7 and the DNA end casts doubt on the J call. The germline V gene encodes CDR1 MDHEN and CDR2 SYDVKM. The CDR3 has 16 amino acids. The CDR3 sequence is CASTQGGTSSTYEQYF. CDR3 DNA sequence: TGTGCCAGCACCCAAGGGGGGACTAGCAGTACCTACGAGCAGTACTTC.

This clone was picked up one time. J is TRBJ1-2 and V is TRBV28, with no clear D. Germline CDR1 is MDHEN and CDR2 is SYDVKM. CDR3 size: 14 residues. Trimming took off 1 base at V and 4 bases at J, with 10 bases between the two ends. The CDR3 nucleotides read TGTGCCAGCAGTTTATTAGACACGCTCTATGGCTACACCTTC. It yields the protein CASSLLDTLYGYTF.

The CDR3 protein is CASSYFLGTGLREQYF. The CDR3 coding sequence is TGTGCCAGCAGTTACTTTTTGGGGACAGGGTTAAGGGAGCAGTACTTC. This chain links TRBV6-5 with TRBJ2-7; 9 bases match TRBD1. With V trimmed by 1 base and J by 7 bases, 11 bases remained unmatched. This CDR3 region has 16 residues. Germline V gives CDR1 MNHEY, CDR2 SVGAGI.

V usage is TRBV5-6 and J usage is TRBJ1-1, with 11 positions matching TRBD1. The germline V gene encodes CDR1 SGHDT and CDR2 YYEEEE. The CDR3 spans 14 residues. With 3 bases clipped from V and 5 bases from J, the junction kept 3 bases outside the gene matches. Here the CDR3 reads CASSSRDRGTEAFF. The CDR3 region has the DNA TGTGCCAGCAGCTCCAGGGACAGGGGGACTGAAGCTTTCTTT.

This chain links TRBV11-3 with TRBJ2-3, with 12 positions matching TRBD2. From germline, CDR1 is SGHNT and CDR2 YENEEA. The CDR3 is made up of 17 amino acids. After removal of 4 bases from V and 0 bases from J, the junction contained 5 bases not matched to a gene. Here the CDR3 DNA reads TGTGCCAGCAGCTCCAGAGGGACTAGCGGGAGCACAGATACGCAGTATTTT. This gives the protein CASSSRGTSGSTDTQYF.

J is TRBJ2-3 and V is TRBV7-9, with TRBD1 matching 8 bases. The germline gives CDR1 SEHNR, CDR2 FQNEAQ (reference sequence). The J segment lost 2 bases and the V segment lost 5 bases, leaving 6 bases of the junction unmatched. This CDR3 has 15 amino acids. DNA of the CDR3: TGTGCCAGCAGCCCCCGACAGGGGATCACAGATACGCAGTATTTT. Its translation: CASSPRQGITDTQYF.

This rearrangement joins TRBV7-2 to TRBJ2-5, with D unresolved. The DNA end lines up better with TRBJ2-7; the J call may be wrong. The CDR3 loop spans 14 amino acids. Germline CDR1 reads SGHTA; CDR2 reads FQGNSA. CDR3 DNA: TGTGCCAGCAGCTTAGAAGACATCTCCTACGAGCAGTACTTC. Residues: CASSLEDISYEQYF.

The sample holds one count of this clone. Distinct nucleotide sequences in the sample also encode this CDR3. The chain couples TRBV6-5 to TRBJ2-7; D gene ambiguous. The V end lost 2 bases, the J end lost 2 bases, and 10 bases lay between the germline ends. Germline lookup yields CDR1 MNHEY and CDR2 SVGAGI. This CDR3 region has 14 residues. The CDR3 is CASSYGRRTYEQYF. As DNA, the CDR3 is TGTGCCAGCAGTTACGGTCGTAGAACCTACGAGCAGTACTTC.

The chain combines TRBV5-1 with TRBJ2-5, with TRBD1 as a possible D gene (6 bases). With 3 bases removed from V and 5 bases from J, the gap between germline ends came to 20 bases. Germline V gives CDR1 SGHRS, CDR2 YFSETQ. CDR3 length equals 16 residues. The CDR3 spells CASSYGQLNQGETQYF. The CDR3 DNA follows: TGCGCCAGCAGCTACGGACAGCTCAACCAAGGGGAGACCCAGTACTTC.